This paragraph covers one TCR beta chain sequence. Its target is unknown. Germline CDR1 PRHDT, CDR2 FYEKMQ (reference sequence). Trimming removed 5 bases from V and 5 bases from J; junction bases left unmatched: 9. The CDR3 consists of 14 residues. This sample is drawn from a study of cytomegalovirus exposure and HLA in healthy donors. Study-level results: Researchers had no immune exposure information except CMV serostatus available. Reports credit the classifier with highly specific, highly sensitive diagnosis of cytomegalovirus status. Prior analysis indicated that the majority of TCR beta V segments exhibited productivity approximately 87% or approximately 30% of the time. Later, TCR association rates were found to vary by HLA locus, highest for DRB1 and lowest for HLA-C.

Use of 60 Vbeta and 13 Jbeta primers characterized the PCR. Profiling relied on immunoSEQ multiplex PCR, and the TCRdb table lists in-frame clones only, not all of them. Its table lists about 200,000 clones. V and J are TRBV13 and TRBJ2-7; the match to TRBD2 covers 7 bases. This TCR came from a man aged 30-40 years in good health and CMV-seronegative. The sequenced sample consisted of PBMCs. The CDR3 DNA is TGTGCCAGCAGCCGCATCCGGGACTACCACGAGCAGTACTTC. It codes for CASSRIRDYHEQYF. The full variable domain, completed using reference TRBV13 and TRBJ2-7, is AAGVIQSPRHLIKEKRETATLKCYPIPRHDTVYWYQQGPGQDPQFLISFYEKMQSDKGSIPDRFSAQQFSDYHSELNMSSLELGDSALYFCASSRIRDYHEQYFGPGTRLTVT.